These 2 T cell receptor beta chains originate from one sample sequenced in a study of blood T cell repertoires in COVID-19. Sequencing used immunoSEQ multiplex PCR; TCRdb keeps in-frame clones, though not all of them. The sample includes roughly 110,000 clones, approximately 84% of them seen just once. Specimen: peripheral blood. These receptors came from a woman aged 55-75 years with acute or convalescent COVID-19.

CDR3 region: CASSRGVLDSPLHF. CDR3 sequence (DNA): TGTGCCAGCAGCAGAGGCGTTCTAGATTCACCCCTCCACTTT. V usage is TRBV13 and J usage is TRBJ1-6; D gene uncertain. The germline gives CDR1 PRHDT, CDR2 FYEKMQ (reference sequence). V was pared by 5 bases and J by 8 bases, with 13 bases between. The CDR3 is 14 residues long. The whole variable domain, filled in from reference TRBV13 and TRBJ1-6, reads AAGVIQSPRHLIKEKRETATLKCYPIPRHDTVYWYQQGPGQDPQFLISFYEKMQSDKGSIPDRFSAQQFSDYHSELNMSSLELGDSALYFCASSRGVLDSPLHFGNGTRLTVT.

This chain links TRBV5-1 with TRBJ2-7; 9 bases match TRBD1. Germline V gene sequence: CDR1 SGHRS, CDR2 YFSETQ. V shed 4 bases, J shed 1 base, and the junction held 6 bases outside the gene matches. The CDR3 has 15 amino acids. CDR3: CASSQEQGASYEQYF. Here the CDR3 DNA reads TGCGCCAGCAGCCAGGAACAGGGGGCGTCCTACGAGCAGTACTTC.